Ten or more counts support the clone carrying this T cell receptor beta chain. The antigen is not known. This sample is drawn from a study of CD8 T cells in ankylosing spondylitis. 5'-RACE, quantitative and with molecular barcodes, yielded the TCR beta libraries. TCRdb ran MiXCR on the 5' RACE reads and lists one entry per CDR3 protein. The sample has approximately 220,000 distinct CDR3 sequences; 20% to 30% are singletons. Study conclusions and caveats: Disease-linked clones bore a CD8+ phenotype and were relatively rare in peripheral blood. The authors reported significant enrichment of disease-linked clones in matched ankylosing spondylitis synovial fluid. It appeared that ankylosing spondylitis blood was characterized by a TCR beta motif of under ten highly homologous variants.

This clonotype was sampled from a male donor with ankylosing spondylitis or in good health (not recorded which). The material sequenced was blood, either unsorted or a sorted T cell fraction (not recorded which).

This CDR3 is CASSDRTSGITDTQYF. The CDR3, as DNA: TGTGCCAGCAGCGACCGGACTAGCGGGATCACAGATACGCAGTATTTT. The rearrangement joins TRBV7-6 to TRBJ2-3; 12 nucleotides match TRBD2. The germline V gene encodes CDR1 SGHVS and CDR2 FNYEAQ. Trimming at V came to 5 bases and at J to 2 bases, leaving 5 bases not matched to a gene. CDR3 size: 16 residues.